This entry features one T cell receptor beta chain sequence. It lacks a known antigen. No much larger clonotype is one base removed from it; base qualities were not supplied. Measured from the cysteine to the phenylalanine, the CDR3 is 13 residues long. Only the CDR3 DNA is retained, 39 bases long and in frame from the first base. V and J are truncated by 2 bases and 5 bases respectively, leaving an intervening sequence of 9 bases. From the germline V gene, CDR1 is SGHAT and CDR2 is FQNNGV. This sample is drawn from a study of blood T cell repertoires in COVID-19 (TCRdb year 2020). Background for the entire study: The collaborator samples originated in the United States, Italy and Spain and spanned the acute and convalescent phases of COVID-19. The prospective study material was composed of cDNA or gDNA derived from T cells, B-cell-depleted T cells, or PBMCs. Deeply sampled blood TCRbeta repertoires from subjects exposed to, actively infected with, or recovered from COVID-19 were included in the dataset. The repertoires were released in a freely available public database meant as a resource for research on the immune response to SARS-CoV-2. Samples came from the ongoing ImmuneRACE study (first 160 participants) plus 1,254 subjects from 6 global collaborators. Sample metadata almost always included a de-identified subject ID, COVID-19 status, age in years and sex. Where available, HLA class I and class II types were taken from metadata supplied by the sample provider and were not determined by assay-based typing. Points the paper makes about the study in general: The amount of clinical and demographic metadata varied by source and participant and was provided uncurated.

Collaborating institutions collected whole blood in K2EDTA tubes following their own protocols. For TCRbeta analysis, collaborator samples were shipped as frozen whole blood, as isolated PBMCs, or as DNA extracted from either sample type. TCRbeta CDR3 regions were amplified from genomic DNA by means of the immunoSEQ Assay, a bias-controlled multiplex PCR. From the authors' description of their analysis: Within the assay, amplification of reference gene primers was used to estimate how many nucleated cells each sample contained. To quantify the absolute abundance of each unique TCRbeta CDR3 rearrangement, sequence reads were collapsed and filtered. For each sample, productive Simpson clonality was calculated by taking the square root of Simpson's diversity index across productive rearrangements. Sourced from immuneACCESS, this table was stored by TCRdb with only in-frame sequences that have V and J called. A share of the clones is absent; for the studies checked, an unresolved V gene accounts for under half, and the remainder has no known explanation. V and J calls and clone size are copied from that table; D and trimming were computed from the DNA. This sample comprises roughly 120,000 clones, 90% of them detected only once. The top ten hold roughly 3.7% of the sample.

The sequence joins TRBV11-2 to TRBJ2-5; tentative D gene TRBD2, with 5 bases matching. The material sequenced was peripheral blood. This TCR derives from a man between 50 and 59 years old with active COVID-19. CDR3 loop: CASSLLAWETQYF. The nucleotides read TGTGCCAGCAGCTTATTAGCGTGGGAGACCCAGTACTTC.